This TCR beta chain was found in a study of Ad26.COV2.S vaccination and SARS-CoV-2 variants. Overall study findings and caveats: The placebo group had lower spike-specific TCR breadth than the vaccine recipients did.

The V gene's germline CDR1 is MNHEY and CDR2 SVGAGI. CDR3 length: 14 amino acids. The junction had 4 bases not matched to a gene; V was cut back by 8 bases and J by 4 bases. The treatment: around 19 received Ad26.COV2.S at low or high dose, single or two shots; several received placebo; per-sample allocation not given. Collection of the samples took place on day 63 after the first injection of vaccine or placebo. Some clones are missing from TCRdb's copy, which holds only in-frame ones; the method was immunoSEQ multiplex PCR. The sample consists of roughly 420,000 clones, 88% of them appearing once. Remarks on this clone: Its cognate antigen is unknown.

The clonotype was recovered from a person aged 18-60 years who received the Ad26.COV2.S COVID-19 vaccine or a placebo. Sequenced material: peripheral blood, taken in a trial of Ad26.COV2.S vaccine versus placebo. The chain recombines TRBV6-5 with TRBJ1-4; the match to TRBD1 covers 10 bases. CDR3 in amino acids: CASRRDRGNEKLFF. The CDR3 nucleotides read TGTGCCAGCCGGCGGGACAGGGGTAATGAAAAACTGTTTTTT.